The rows below give T cell receptor beta chains drawn from one sample of a study of blood T cell repertoires in COVID-19. Produced via immunoSEQ multiplex PCR; TCRdb's table is partial and in-frame only. The table records 250,000 or so clones, around 88% of them present only once. Sample: PBMCs or T cells enriched from blood (not recorded which). The receptors shown here come from a woman aged 40 to 50 with acute COVID-19. CDR3s include the opening cysteine and the closing phenylalanine or tryptophan. A row's size may be missing; if present it is once, few, many or a size class.

V gene	J gene	clone size	CDR3 protein
TRBV7-2	TRBJ2-3	-	CASSLSRPVEGHRATQYF
TRBV5-6	TRBJ1-1	-	CASSPINRQPESNTEAFF
TRBV25-1	TRBJ2-2	-	CASSVYKGAINTGELFF
TRBV13	TRBJ2-5	-	CASSLVSLSQETQYF
TRBV27	TRBJ1-2	-	CASKRQVSYGYTF
TRBV4-1	TRBJ1-1	-	CASSQAGRGNTEAFF
TRBV12-3/TRBV12-4	TRBJ2-7	-	CASSTTGPQYF
TRBV5-1	TRBJ2-1	once	CASSLTGPRSYNEQFF
TRBV6-5	TRBJ1-1	-	CASSFGQGPTEAFF
TRBV12-5	TRBJ2-6	-	CASGLVLIAGESGANVLTF
TRBV13	TRBJ1-1	-	CASSWDRGPYPEAFF
TRBV6-2/TRBV6-3	TRBJ1-1	many	CASSFDLAEAFF
TRBV5-6	TRBJ2-2	-	CASSRRTGSGTGELFF
TRBV2	TRBJ2-2	-	CASSRDSFTGELFF
TRBV7-2	TRBJ1-1	-	CASSFDRGGTEAFF
TRBV2	TRBJ1-1	-	CASSVDIGPLF
TRBV7-2	TRBJ2-4	-	CASRHMGPTPAKNIQYF
TRBV6-5	TRBJ1-3	-	CASSSQGFSGNTIYF
TRBV6-5	TRBJ1-2	-	CASDGTDIAPGYTF
TRBV29-1	TRBJ1-5	-	CSHAGGINQPQHF
TRBV24-1	TRBJ2-3	-	CATSDLNRGSTDTQYF
TRBV4-3	TRBJ2-4	-	CASSQDSGTGGRGIKNIQYF
TRBV5-1	TRBJ2-2	-	CASSLVAGPGELFF
TRBV9	TRBJ2-3	-	CASSVMTGPADTQYF
TRBV5-1	TRBJ2-2	-	CASSSGTNTGELFF
TRBV6-5	TRBJ1-2	-	CASCSGGTNYGYTF
TRBV5-1	TRBJ1-2	once	CASSLEGATGYGYTF
TRBV18	TRBJ2-7	-	CASSPSRTTYEQYF
TRBV7-9	TRBJ2-7	-	CASSRTSGGTKNSYEQYF
TRBV9	TRBJ1-1	-	CASSVDLGRGAFF
TRBV24-1	TRBJ2-3	-	CATSISGSGLSTDTQYF
TRBV29-1	TRBJ2-1	few	CSVYRGGGLNEQFF
TRBV7-8	TRBJ2-2	-	CASPKRENTGELFF
TRBV7-9	TRBJ1-2	-	CASSFRDSFTGYTF
TRBV4-1	TRBJ1-1	-	CASSLRGEVTEAFF
TRBV10-3	TRBJ1-4	-	CAISENRGGEKLFF
TRBV28	TRBJ2-3	-	CASSLGTATDTQYF
TRBV7-9	TRBJ1-6	once	CASSYAGNNSPLHF
TRBV7-2	TRBJ2-5	-	CASSQGRIVGGETQYF
TRBV11-3	TRBJ1-1	-	CASSLDLSFAKRAFF
TRBV6-4	TRBJ2-1	-	CASSATSGRNEQFF
TRBV5-4	TRBJ2-5	-	CASRSGGLVETQYF